A selection of T cell receptor beta chains follows, all from one sample in a study of blood T cell repertoires in COVID-19. The data were produced by immunoSEQ multiplex PCR, yet TCRdb's version contains in-frame clones alone and is incomplete. The table includes 250,000 or so clones, about 87% detected once. Specimen: PBMCs or T cells enriched from blood (not recorded which). The source is a woman aged 35 to 49 who had been exposed to COVID-19. The CDR3 runs from the conserved cysteine through the conserved F or W. D genes are given only for firm matches. Not all rows give a size; the values are once, few, many and, for expanded clones, a class.

v_gene: TRBV28; d_gene: TRBD1; abundance: -; j_gene: TRBJ1-2; CDR3aa: CASSLPTGVYGYTF; CDR3nt: TGTGCCAGCAGTTTACCGACAGGGGTCTATGGCTACACCTTC
v_gene: TRBV4-3; d_gene: -; abundance: -; j_gene: TRBJ1-6; CDR3aa: CASSQENSFSPLHF; CDR3nt: TGCGCCAGCAGCCAAGAGAACAGCTTTTCACCCCTCCACTTT
v_gene: TRBV4-2; d_gene: -; abundance: -; j_gene: TRBJ2-7; CDR3aa: CASTSETYEQYF; CDR3nt: TGTGCCAGCACCTCGGAGACCTACGAGCAGTACTTC
v_gene: TRBV15; d_gene: TRBD1; abundance: -; j_gene: TRBJ1-2; CDR3aa: CATSRGTEDYGYTF; CDR3nt: TGTGCCACCAGCAGGGGGACAGAGGACTATGGCTACACCTTC
v_gene: TRBV5-6; d_gene: TRBD1; abundance: -; j_gene: TRBJ2-5; CDR3aa: CASSFGTGYQETQYF; CDR3nt: TGTGCCAGCAGCTTCGGGACAGGGTACCAAGAGACCCAGTACTTC
v_gene: TRBV7-3; d_gene: -; abundance: -; j_gene: TRBJ2-2; CDR3aa: CASSLVTTGELFF; CDR3nt: TGTGCCAGCAGCTTAGTAACTACCGGGGAGCTGTTTTTT
v_gene: TRBV27; d_gene: TRBD1; abundance: -; j_gene: TRBJ2-3; CDR3aa: CATRTGPADTQYF; CDR3nt: TGTGCCACCCGGACAGGGCCCGCAGATACGCAGTATTTT
v_gene: TRBV5-6; d_gene: -; abundance: -; j_gene: TRBJ2-7; CDR3aa: CASSLFSGTYEQYF; CDR3nt: TGTGCCAGCAGCTTGTTTTCCGGGACCTACGAGCAGTACTTC
v_gene: TRBV2; d_gene: -; abundance: -; j_gene: TRBJ1-2; CDR3aa: CASSVQGLGYTF; CDR3nt: TGTGCCAGCAGTGTACAGGGTCTGGGCTACACCTTC
v_gene: TRBV12-3/TRBV12-4; d_gene: -; abundance: -; j_gene: TRBJ1-5; CDR3aa: CASSSLLAQPQHF; CDR3nt: TGTGCCAGCAGTAGCCTTCTTGCTCAGCCCCAGCATTTT
v_gene: TRBV27; d_gene: TRBD2; abundance: -; j_gene: TRBJ2-1; CDR3aa: CASSLRSGRAYNEQFF; CDR3nt: TGTGCCAGCAGTTTACGTAGCGGGAGGGCCTATAATGAGCAGTTCTTC
v_gene: TRBV16; d_gene: TRBD1; abundance: -; j_gene: TRBJ1-4; CDR3aa: CASSRDREKLFF; CDR3nt: TGTGCCAGCAGCCGGGACAGGGAAAAACTGTTTTTT
v_gene: TRBV5-1; d_gene: -; abundance: -; j_gene: TRBJ1-4; CDR3aa: CASSPRPRGEKLFF; CDR3nt: TGCGCCAGCAGCCCGCGGCCCCGAGGGGAAAAACTGTTTTTT
v_gene: TRBV27; d_gene: TRBD1; abundance: -; j_gene: TRBJ1-4; CDR3aa: CASMEGGREKLFF; CDR3nt: TGTGCCAGCATGGAAGGGGGCAGGGAAAAACTGTTTTTT
v_gene: TRBV5-4; d_gene: -; abundance: -; j_gene: TRBJ2-5; CDR3aa: CASSLRSQGQETQYF; CDR3nt: TGTGCCAGCAGCTTACGTTCCCAGGGGCAAGAGACCCAGTACTTC
v_gene: TRBV5-1; d_gene: -; abundance: -; j_gene: TRBJ1-4; CDR3aa: CASSRGGSTNEKLFF; CDR3nt: TGCGCCAGCAGCCGCGGGGGATCGACTAATGAAAAACTGTTTTTT
v_gene: TRBV7-9; d_gene: -; abundance: -; j_gene: TRBJ1-6; CDR3aa: CASSLSGVGNSPLHF; CDR3nt: TGTGCCAGCAGCCTCTCAGGGGTGGGTAATTCACCCCTCCACTTT
v_gene: TRBV10-3; d_gene: -; abundance: -; j_gene: TRBJ2-2; CDR3aa: CAISEGGRTNTGELFF; CDR3nt: TGTGCCATCAGTGAAGGTGGCAGGACGAACACCGGGGAGCTGTTTTTT
v_gene: TRBV28; d_gene: -; abundance: -; j_gene: TRBJ1-2; CDR3aa: CASTTTVTRPVYGYTF; CDR3nt: TGTGCCAGCACCACGACAGTCACCAGGCCAGTTTATGGCTACACCTTC
v_gene: TRBV6-2/TRBV6-3; d_gene: -; abundance: -; j_gene: TRBJ2-3; CDR3aa: CASSWRFRTDTQYF; CDR3nt: TGTGCCAGCAGTTGGCGGTTTCGCACAGATACGCAGTATTTT
v_gene: TRBV7-8; d_gene: -; abundance: -; j_gene: TRBJ2-5; CDR3aa: CASSAVSLRVGETQYF; CDR3nt: TGTGCCAGCAGCGCCGTTAGTCTGCGGGTCGGAGAGACCCAGTACTTC
v_gene: TRBV28; d_gene: -; abundance: -; j_gene: TRBJ2-3; CDR3aa: CASQTPYADTQYF; CDR3nt: TGTGCCAGCCAAACGCCCTACGCAGATACGCAGTATTTT
v_gene: TRBV6-4; d_gene: TRBD2; abundance: few; j_gene: TRBJ2-3; CDR3aa: CASSDSAAGADTQYF; CDR3nt: TGTGCCAGCAGTGACTCGGCAGCGGGGGCAGATACGCAGTATTTT
v_gene: TRBV5-4; d_gene: -; abundance: -; j_gene: TRBJ1-6; CDR3aa: CASSPDTRLNSPLHF; CDR3nt: TGTGCCAGCAGCCCCGACACTCGGCTAAATTCACCCCTCCACTTT
v_gene: TRBV19; d_gene: TRBD2; abundance: -; j_gene: TRBJ2-5; CDR3aa: CASSKREGRGETQYF; CDR3nt: TGTGCCAGTAGTAAGCGGGAGGGCCGGGGAGAGACCCAGTACTTC
v_gene: TRBV30; d_gene: -; abundance: -; j_gene: TRBJ1-5; CDR3aa: CAWSVGDLNQPQHF; CDR3nt: TGTGCCTGGAGTGTAGGAGACCTCAATCAGCCCCAGCATTTT
v_gene: TRBV6-5; d_gene: -; abundance: -; j_gene: TRBJ1-2; CDR3aa: CATTYRANYGYTF; CDR3nt: TGTGCCACCACCTATCGAGCTAACTATGGCTACACCTTC
v_gene: TRBV12-3/TRBV12-4; d_gene: -; abundance: -; j_gene: TRBJ2-1; CDR3aa: CASSPGQKFF; CDR3nt: TGTGCCAGCAGTCCGGGACAAAAGTTCTTC
v_gene: TRBV6-2/TRBV6-3; d_gene: -; abundance: -; j_gene: TRBJ2-1; CDR3aa: CASSYVADSDEQFF; CDR3nt: TGTGCCAGCAGTTATGTTGCTGACAGCGATGAGCAGTTCTTC
v_gene: TRBV5-5; d_gene: TRBD1; abundance: -; j_gene: TRBJ1-1; CDR3aa: CASSQGGFSEAFF; CDR3nt: TGTGCCAGCAGCCAAGGGGGCTTCTCTGAAGCTTTCTTT
v_gene: TRBV30; d_gene: -; abundance: -; j_gene: TRBJ1-5; CDR3aa: CAWSVQDNQPQHF; CDR3nt: TGTGCCTGGAGTGTACAGGACAATCAGCCCCAGCATTTT
v_gene: TRBV5-4; d_gene: -; abundance: -; j_gene: TRBJ2-3; CDR3aa: CASSHDSPDTQYF; CDR3nt: TGTGCCAGCAGCCACGACAGCCCAGATACGCAGTATTTT
v_gene: TRBV28; d_gene: TRBD1; abundance: -; j_gene: TRBJ2-1; CDR3aa: CASSEQGAPYNEQFF; CDR3nt: TGTGCCAGCAGTGAACAGGGGGCCCCCTACAATGAGCAGTTCTTC
v_gene: TRBV4-3; d_gene: -; abundance: -; j_gene: TRBJ2-1; CDR3aa: CASSQAPDEQFF; CDR3nt: TGCGCCAGCAGCCAAGCCCCCGATGAGCAGTTCTTC
v_gene: TRBV19; d_gene: -; abundance: -; j_gene: TRBJ2-3; CDR3aa: CASSIHPSGTSATDTQYF; CDR3nt: TGTGCCAGTAGTATACATCCCTCAGGGACATCGGCGACAGATACGCAGTATTTT
v_gene: TRBV11-2; d_gene: TRBD1; abundance: -; j_gene: TRBJ1-2; CDR3aa: CASSSLTVQAGTGYGYTF; CDR3nt: TGTGCCAGCAGCTCCCTTACCGTACAAGCCGGGACAGGCTATGGCTACACCTTC
v_gene: TRBV27; d_gene: -; abundance: -; j_gene: TRBJ1-2; CDR3aa: CASSGHGGRPGYTF; CDR3nt: TGTGCCAGCAGTGGCCACGGGGGTAGGCCAGGCTACACCTTC
v_gene: TRBV19; d_gene: -; abundance: few; j_gene: TRBJ1-4; CDR3aa: CASSIDRIGGVNEKLFF; CDR3nt: TGTGCCAGTAGTATAGATCGAATAGGAGGAGTTAATGAAAAACTGTTTTTT
v_gene: TRBV5-6; d_gene: -; abundance: -; j_gene: TRBJ2-2; CDR3aa: CASSLIRHGELFF; CDR3nt: TGTGCCAGCAGCTTGATACGACACGGGGAGCTGTTTTTT
v_gene: TRBV5-1; d_gene: -; abundance: once; j_gene: TRBJ2-1; CDR3aa: CASSLFVLDEQFF; CDR3nt: TGCGCCAGCAGCTTGTTCGTTTTAGATGAGCAGTTCTTC
v_gene: TRBV11-3; d_gene: TRBD1; abundance: -; j_gene: TRBJ2-5; CDR3aa: CASSFGGTGEGTQYF; CDR3nt: TGTGCCAGCAGCTTTGGGGGGACAGGGGAGGGGACCCAGTACTTC
v_gene: TRBV28; d_gene: -; abundance: -; j_gene: TRBJ1-3; CDR3aa: CASTLGGGGTIYF; CDR3nt: TGTGCCAGCACTTTGGGGGGTGGGGGCACCATATATTTT
v_gene: TRBV11-3; d_gene: -; abundance: -; j_gene: TRBJ2-2; CDR3aa: CASSPPSGTIGELFF; CDR3nt: TGTGCCAGCAGTCCTCCATCCGGGACAATCGGGGAGCTGTTTTTT
v_gene: TRBV19; d_gene: -; abundance: -; j_gene: TRBJ1-1; CDR3aa: CASSIQGPNTEAFF; CDR3nt: TGTGCCAGTAGTATCCAGGGGCCTAACACTGAAGCTTTCTTT
v_gene: TRBV19; d_gene: TRBD1; abundance: few; j_gene: TRBJ1-2; CDR3aa: CASSIEWQGAGGYTF; CDR3nt: TGTGCCAGTAGTATTGAGTGGCAGGGGGCTGGCGGCTACACCTTC
v_gene: TRBV27; d_gene: -; abundance: few; j_gene: TRBJ2-7; CDR3aa: CASSGAGTSEQYF; CDR3nt: TGTGCCAGCAGTGGGGCCGGTACCTCCGAGCAGTACTTC
v_gene: TRBV7-3; d_gene: TRBD1; abundance: -; j_gene: TRBJ2-3; CDR3aa: CASSARTGVTDTQYF; CDR3nt: TGTGCCAGCAGCGCCCGGACAGGGGTGACAGATACGCAGTATTTT
v_gene: TRBV4-3; d_gene: -; abundance: -; j_gene: TRBJ1-1; CDR3aa: CASSGGGEGLNTEAFF; CDR3nt: TGCGCCAGCAGTGGAGGAGGGGAGGGTCTGAACACTGAAGCTTTCTTT
v_gene: TRBV11-2; d_gene: TRBD1; abundance: -; j_gene: TRBJ1-2; CDR3aa: CASSLRRGAGGAYGYTF; CDR3nt: TGTGCCAGCAGCCTTAGAAGGGGGGCAGGGGGCGCCTATGGCTACACCTTC
v_gene: TRBV7-9; d_gene: TRBD1; abundance: -; j_gene: TRBJ1-4; CDR3aa: CASSEAVDRVNEKLFF; CDR3nt: TGTGCCAGCAGCGAAGCGGTGGACAGGGTAAATGAAAAACTGTTTTTT
v_gene: TRBV30; d_gene: TRBD1; abundance: -; j_gene: TRBJ1-2; CDR3aa: CAWSPGGQGNYGYTF; CDR3nt: TGTGCCTGGAGCCCGGGGGGACAGGGGAACTATGGCTACACCTTC
v_gene: TRBV19; d_gene: TRBD1; abundance: -; j_gene: TRBJ2-2; CDR3aa: CASTGFRTGGLENTGELFF; CDR3nt: TGTGCCAGTACGGGGTTTAGGACAGGGGGATTAGAGAACACCGGGGAGCTGTTTTTT